This entry describes one T cell receptor beta chain. This sample is drawn from a study of blood T cell repertoires in COVID-19. Recruitment covered 20 to 25 US areas and drew participants whose ages spanned 18 to 89 years. Clinical history as reported by participants underpinned cohort assignment. The repertoire was sequenced with immunoSEQ multiplex PCR; TCRdb's copy has only in-frame clones and lacks some. The sample includes roughly 400,000 clones, 75% to 90% of them seen just once. After removal of 7 bases from V and 7 bases from J, the junction contained 5 bases not matched to a gene. CDR3 length: 12 residues.

Sequencing input: PBMCs or T cells enriched from blood (not recorded which). The V call is TRBV12-3 or TRBV12-4, the J call TRBJ1-2; 8 nucleotides line up with TRBD1. The source of this sequence is a man aged 30-40 years who had recovered from COVID-19. CDR3 in amino acids: CASTTGGGGYTF. The CDR3 DNA reads TGTGCCAGCACAACAGGGGGGGGTGGCTACACCTTC.